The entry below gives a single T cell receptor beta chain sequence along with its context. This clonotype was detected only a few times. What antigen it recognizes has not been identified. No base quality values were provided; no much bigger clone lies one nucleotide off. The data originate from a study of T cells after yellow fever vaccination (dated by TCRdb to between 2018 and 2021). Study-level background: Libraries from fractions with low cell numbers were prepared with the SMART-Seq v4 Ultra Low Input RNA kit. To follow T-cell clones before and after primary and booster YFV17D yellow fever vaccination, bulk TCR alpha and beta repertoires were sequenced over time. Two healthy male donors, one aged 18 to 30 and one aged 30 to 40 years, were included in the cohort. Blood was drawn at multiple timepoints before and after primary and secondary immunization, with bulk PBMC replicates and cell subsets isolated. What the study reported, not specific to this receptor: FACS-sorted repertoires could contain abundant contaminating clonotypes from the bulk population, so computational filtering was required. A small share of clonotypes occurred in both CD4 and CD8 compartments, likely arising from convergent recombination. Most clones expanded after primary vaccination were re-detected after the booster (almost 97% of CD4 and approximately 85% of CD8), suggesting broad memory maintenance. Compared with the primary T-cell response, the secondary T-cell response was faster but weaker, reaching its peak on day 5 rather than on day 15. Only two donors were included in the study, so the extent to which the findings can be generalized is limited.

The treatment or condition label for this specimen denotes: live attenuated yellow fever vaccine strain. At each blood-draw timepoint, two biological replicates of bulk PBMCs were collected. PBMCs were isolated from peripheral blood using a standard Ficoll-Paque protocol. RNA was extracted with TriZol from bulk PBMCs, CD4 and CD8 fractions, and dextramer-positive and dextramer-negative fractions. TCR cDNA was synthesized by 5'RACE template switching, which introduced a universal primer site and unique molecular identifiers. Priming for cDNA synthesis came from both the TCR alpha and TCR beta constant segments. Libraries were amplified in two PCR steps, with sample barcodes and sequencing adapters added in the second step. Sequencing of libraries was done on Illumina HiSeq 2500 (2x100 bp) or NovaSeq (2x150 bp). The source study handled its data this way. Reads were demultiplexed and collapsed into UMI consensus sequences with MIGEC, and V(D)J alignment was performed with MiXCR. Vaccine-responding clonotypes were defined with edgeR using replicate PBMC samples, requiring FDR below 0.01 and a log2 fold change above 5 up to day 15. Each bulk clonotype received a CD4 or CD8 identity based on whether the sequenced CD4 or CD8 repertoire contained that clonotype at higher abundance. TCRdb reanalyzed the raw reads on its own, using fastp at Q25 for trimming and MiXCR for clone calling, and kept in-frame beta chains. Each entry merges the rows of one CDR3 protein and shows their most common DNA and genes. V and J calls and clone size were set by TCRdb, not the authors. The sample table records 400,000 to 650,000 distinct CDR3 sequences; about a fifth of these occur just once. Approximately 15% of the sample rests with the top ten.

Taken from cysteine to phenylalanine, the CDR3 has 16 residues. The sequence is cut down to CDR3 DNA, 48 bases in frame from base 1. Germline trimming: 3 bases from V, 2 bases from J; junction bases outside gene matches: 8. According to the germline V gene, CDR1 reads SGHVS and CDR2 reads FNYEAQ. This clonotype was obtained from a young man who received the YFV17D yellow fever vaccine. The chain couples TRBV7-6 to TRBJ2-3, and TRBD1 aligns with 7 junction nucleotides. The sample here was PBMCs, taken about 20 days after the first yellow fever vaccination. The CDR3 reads CASSLAPGQNTDTQYF. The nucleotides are TGTGCCAGCAGCTTGGCACCGGGACAGAACACAGATACGCAGTATTTT.